Following are 16 T cell receptor beta chains from one sample sequenced in a study of Graves' ophthalmopathy and Graves' hyperthyroidism (dated by TCRdb to 2016 to 2019). Sequencer: Illumina HiSeq 2000. TCR beta CDR3 regions were amplified from RNA transcripts for repertoire sequencing. HTBI primers and the Qiagen OneStep RT-PCR kit were used in a first-round RT-PCR, which was followed by a second-round multiplex PCR, size selection and purification. The public sequencing data were trimmed at Q25 with fastp and processed into clonotypes with MiXCR by TCRdb, which kept only in-frame beta chains. For every CDR3 protein sequence, its rows merge into one entry that carries the most common genes and DNA. This sample lists about 740,000 distinct CDR3 sequences; 40% were detected once. Less than 55% of the sample is taken by the ten largest. The sample comprised peripheral blood. All receptors come from an adult man with Graves' ophthalmopathy.

This clonotype has more than one count but fewer than ten. The chain recombines TRBV10-3 with TRBJ1-2; D is uncertain. The CDR3 length is 12 residues. Trimming left V 10 bases short and J 2 bases short, with 11 bases between. Per the germline V gene, CDR1 is ENHRY and CDR2 is SYGVKD. CDR3 DNA sequence: TGTGCCAGCAGCCGGACCAACTATGGCTACACCTTC. Amino acids: CASSRTNYGYTF.

This clonotype has a count of ten or more. The gene calls are TRBV19 and TRBJ1-1; the D is unclear. This CDR3 is built from 12 residues. V was clipped by 6 bases and J by 5 bases, with 10 bases between them. CDR1 is LNHDA, CDR2 SQIVND, per germline (reference sequence). In DNA, the CDR3 is TGTGCCAGTAGGATGAGCGTTACTGAAGCTTTCTTT. Translated: CASRMSVTEAFF.

The chain employs TRBV15 and TRBJ1-1, with D perhaps matching TRBD1 (5 bases). Germline-derived CDR1 and CDR2 are LNHNV and YYDKDF (reference sequence). V dropped 0 bases and J dropped 6 bases, with 11 bases sitting between them. The CDR3 spans 14 residues. The CDR3 region has the DNA TGTGCCACCAGCAGAGATACGGGGGTTGCTGAAGCTTTCTTT. Amino acid sequence: CATSRDTGVAEAFF.

This clonotype was counted many times. The chain employs TRBV2 and TRBJ2-7; D not resolved. V was clipped by 4 bases and J by 4 bases, with 14 bases between them. CDR3 length equals 14 residues. Germline loops: CDR1 SNHLY, CDR2 FYNNEI. The CDR3 reads CASSVLVGLYEQYF. The CDR3 DNA follows: TGTGCCAGCAGTGTGCTAGTTGGGCTATACGAGCAGTACTTC.

In this sample, this clonotype turned up many times. The chain couples TRBV29-1 to TRBJ1-1, with no clear D. The CDR3 totals 15 residues. Trimming took 8 bases from V and 0 from J, leaving 19 bases between them. The germline V gene encodes CDR1 SQVTM and CDR2 ANQGSEA. The CDR3 loop reads CSRIHCETVNTEAFF. The CDR3 DNA sequence: TGCAGCCGGATTCACTGCGAGACGGTGAACACTGAAGCTTTCTTT.

Many counts were recorded for this clonotype. V gene TRBV10-3 combines with J gene TRBJ2-6, with TRBD1 matching 7 bases. The CDR3 runs to 16 residues. V lost 0 bases and J lost 4; bases outside the gene matches: 3. Germline CDR1 is ENHRY and CDR2 is SYGVKD. CDR3 DNA sequence: TGTGCCATCAGTGAGTCGAGGGGGCAAGGGGCCAACGTCCTGACTTTC. As protein: CAISESRGQGANVLTF.

The V gene is TRBV12-3 or TRBV12-4, the J gene TRBJ1-5, with D possibly TRBD1 on 5 matching bases. V lost 5 bases to trimming and J lost 3 bases, with 17 bases between them. This CDR3 region has 16 residues. CDR3 bases: TGTGCCAGCAGTCCCCATTTTAAAGGGGCCAATCAGCCCCAGCATTTT. It translates to CASSPHFKGANQPQHF.

This clonotype was detected a few times. J is TRBJ1-5 and V is TRBV12-3 or TRBV12-4, with D possibly TRBD1 on 6 matching bases. The CDR3 runs 15 residues. V lost 4 bases, J lost 6 bases, and 16 bases lay in between. In DNA, the CDR3 is TGTGCCAGCAGTTCTCGGGGGCCACTTTCTCAGCCCCAGCATTTT. Protein product: CASSSRGPLSQPQHF.

In this sample, this clonotype turned up a few times. This chain links TRBV12-3 or TRBV12-4 with TRBJ1-1; D remains ambiguous. The CDR3 length is 16 residues. V shed 3 bases and J shed 0 bases, with 14 bases lying between them. The CDR3 DNA reads TGTGCCAGCAGTTTTAGCTTTTCGGTAATGAACACTGAAGCTTTCTTT. Translation: CASSFSFSVMNTEAFF.

As for this clonotype: The junction does not match germline at one end; this may be a read error. The CDR3 region is CASSHPTGDGGKLVF. As DNA, the CDR3 is TGTGCCAGCAGCCACCCGACAGGGGATGGTGGAAAACTGGTTTTT. This chain connects TRBV14 to TRBJ1-4; 8 bases are a match to TRBD1. This CDR3 contains 15 residues. In germline, CDR1 is SGHDN, CDR2 FVKESK.

The chain uses TRBV20-1 and TRBJ1-5, with unresolved D. Germline V gene lookup returns CDR1 DFQATT and CDR2 SNEGSKA (reference sequence). V dropped 4 bases and J dropped 0 bases, with 13 bases sitting between them. The CDR3 length is 15 residues. The CDR3 region has the DNA TGCAGTGCTATTTCTCGTATTTATAGCAATCAGCCCCAGCATTTT. Residues: CSAISRIYSNQPQHF.

A note on this clonotype: An end of the junction does not agree with germline; a read error may underlie this. The V call is TRBV6-9, the J call TRBJ1-6; TRBD1 aligns across 7 bases. Germline V gene lookup returns CDR1 MNHGY and CDR2 SVAAGI. The CDR3 loop spans 15 amino acids. Written as DNA, the CDR3 is TGTGCCAGCAGCTATTCGGGACAGACTAATTCACCCCTCCACTTT. Translating gives CASSYSGQTNSPLHF.

The chain couples TRBV5-1 to TRBJ2-5, with TRBD1 as a possible D gene (5 bases). The germline V gene encodes CDR1 SGHRS and CDR2 YFSETQ. CDR3 length equals 14 residues. Trimming shortened V by 1 base and J by 5 bases, and 12 bases separated the two germline ends. The CDR3: CASSLQGSSETQYF. CDR3 DNA sequence: TGCGCCAGCAGCTTGCAGGGATCGTCGGAGACCCAGTACTTC.

This clonotype occurred many times. V is TRBV10-3 and J is TRBJ2-5; TRBD1 matches at 10 bases. Germline CDR1 reads ENHRY; CDR2 reads SYGVKD. The V gene end was trimmed by 5 bases and the J gene end by 1 base; junction bases not matched to a gene: 4. This CDR3 has 15 amino acids. In DNA, the CDR3 is TGTGCCATCAGTTGGGACAGGGGCGGCCAAGAGACCCAGTACTTC. It encodes CAISWDRGGQETQYF.

The V call is TRBV11-2, the J call TRBJ2-5; TRBD1 or TRBD2 may be the D gene (6 bases each). CDR1 is SGHAT, CDR2 FQNNGV, per germline. The CDR3 consists of 15 residues. V was clipped by 4 bases and J by 2 bases, with 14 bases between them. CDR3 sequence (DNA): TGTGCCAGCAGCTGGAGGGCAGGGGATCAAGAGACCCAGTACTTC. Its translation: CASSWRAGDQETQYF.

This clonotype has only one observation. Mismatch with germline at one junction end may stem from a read error. This sequence joins TRBV7-9 and TRBJ1-6; 7 bases line up with TRBD1. Germline loops: CDR1 SEHNR, CDR2 FQNEAQ (reference sequence). The CDR3 sequence is 16 residues long. CDR3 loop: CASSQEGAGDHSPLHF. For the CDR3, the DNA is TGCGCCAGCAGCCAAGAGGGGGCAGGGGACCATTCACCCCTCCACTTT. The full variable domain, its missing parts supplied by reference TRBV7-9 and TRBJ1-6, is DTGVSQNPRHKITKRGQNVTFRCDPISEHNRLYWYRQTLGQGPEFLTYFQNEAQLEKSRLLSDRFSAERPKGSFSTLEIQRTEQGDSAMYLCASSQEGAGDHSPLHFGNGTRLTVT.